This T cell receptor (beta chain) derives from a study of Ad26.COV2.S vaccination and SARS-CoV-2 variants. Study-level background: Trial arm assignment for the donor was COV1001 Ad26.COV2.S. Intramuscular Ad26.COV2.S doses were given once or twice, 56 days apart. General study points: Non-spike TCR breadth was similar in vaccine and placebo recipients.

Treatment of the sample: roughly 18 received Ad26.COV2.S at low or high dose, single or two shots; 5 received placebo; per-sample allocation not given. Sampling was done on day 63 after the first vaccine or placebo injection. Wuhan-strain SARS-CoV-2 spike was expressed by the Ad26 vector that made up the vaccine. There are 14 residues in the CDR3. The germline V gene encodes CDR1 MNHEY and CDR2 SMNVEV (reference sequence). V was cut by 7 bases and J by 7 bases, with 16 bases left in between. Sequencing used immunoSEQ multiplex PCR; TCRdb keeps in-frame clones, though not all of them. The profile covers around 450,000 clones, with 80% to 90% appearing a single time and over 1.5% taken by the ten largest. With respect to this clone: Antigen: not known.

The rearrangement links TRBV27 to TRBJ2-2; D not certain. Source: peripheral blood, taken in a trial of Ad26.COV2.S vaccine versus placebo. The TCR comes from a person between 18 and 60 years old who received the Ad26.COV2.S COVID-19 vaccine or a placebo. CDR3 sequence: CASKRNLPDGELFF. CDR3 DNA sequence: TGTGCCAGCAAACGGAACCTCCCCGACGGGGAGCTGTTTTTT.